This record concerns one TCR beta chain sequence. Its antigen is undetermined. This entry belongs to a study of T cells expressing NK-cell markers. Study details: Sequencing covered eight donors, seven HCMV-seropositive and one seronegative. Findings and limits, study-wide: Questions lingered over whether expanded NKG2C+ T cell clones were HCMV-specific. Among several donors, these clonotypes also ranked first in the CD3+CD56-NKG2C+ fraction.

CDR1 and CDR2 from the germline V gene are MNHEY and SVGEGT. The CDR3 extends over 14 amino acids. Making the TCR beta cDNA relied on 5'RACE template switching with UMIs. No DNA is given; TCRdb re-called the 5' RACE reads and lists each CDR3 protein once. The ten top clones account for 7.3%, within a sample of 350,000 to 500,000 distinct CDR3 sequences. The receptor was isolated from a woman between 18 and 75 years old in good health. Sequenced input: blood T cells: a sorted CD56 or NKG2C T cell subset, CD4+ or CD8+ T cells, or bulk PBMC T cells (not recorded which). This sequence joins TRBV6-2 or TRBV6-3 and TRBJ2-7; TCRdb's D call of TRBD2 is untestable without DNA. CDR3 protein: CASRHWTSTYEQYF.